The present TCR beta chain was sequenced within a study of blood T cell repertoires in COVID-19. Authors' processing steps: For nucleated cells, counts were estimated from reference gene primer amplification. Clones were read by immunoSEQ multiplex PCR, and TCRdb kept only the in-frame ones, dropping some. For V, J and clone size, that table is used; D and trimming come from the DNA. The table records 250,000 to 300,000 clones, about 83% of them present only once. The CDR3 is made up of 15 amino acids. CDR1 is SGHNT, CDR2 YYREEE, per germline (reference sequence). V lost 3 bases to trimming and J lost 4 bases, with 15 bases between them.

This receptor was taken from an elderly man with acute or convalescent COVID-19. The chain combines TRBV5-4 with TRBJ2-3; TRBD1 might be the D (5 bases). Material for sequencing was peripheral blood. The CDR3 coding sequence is TGTGCCAGCAGCTCCCAATCAGGGTCCGCAGATACGCAGTATTTT. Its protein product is CASSSQSGSADTQYF.